These 16 T cell receptor beta chains share one sample of origin, sequenced in a study of blood T cell repertoires in COVID-19. Assay: immunoSEQ multiplex PCR; the TCRdb copy retains only in-frame clones and omits some. The table shows approximately 85,000 clones, with roughly 88% occurring only once. Sequenced material: peripheral blood. Source of these receptors: a man between 50 and 59 years old with active or convalescent COVID-19.

The rearrangement joins TRBV18 to TRBJ2-3; D not certain. Germline CDR1 reads KGHSH; CDR2 reads LQKENI. This CDR3 has 13 residues. Between the trimmed V and J ends, which lost 5 bases and 3 bases, there was a span of 9 bases. The CDR3 DNA is TGTGCCAGCTCAACTCCCGGGACAGATACGCAGTATTTT. Protein: CASSTPGTDTQYF.

V and J are TRBV5-6 and TRBJ2-5, with D hard to call. This CDR3 is built from 12 residues. Germline V gives CDR1 SGHDT, CDR2 YYEEEE. V dropped 0 bases and J dropped 8 bases, with 8 bases sitting between them. The CDR3, as DNA: TGTGCCAGCAGCTTGGGGCCGCAAACCCAGTACTTC. Protein: CASSLGPQTQYF.

This chain joins TRBV6-1 and TRBJ1-2; tentative D call: TRBD1 (5 bases). The CDR3 sequence is 13 residues long. V lost 3 bases and J lost 6, with 11 bases in between. The germline V gene has CDR1 MNHNS and CDR2 SASEGT. The CDR3 region is CASSENGGDGYTF. CDR3 in DNA: TGTGCCAGCAGTGAGAACGGGGGGGATGGCTACACCTTC.

At least ten counts were recorded for this clone. V is TRBV6-1 and J is TRBJ2-5, with 10 bases lining up with TRBD2. Germline-derived CDR1 and CDR2 are MNHNS and SASEGT. The CDR3 extends over 17 amino acids. The V gene end was trimmed by 2 bases and the J gene end by 5 bases; junction bases not matched to a gene: 11. CDR3 region: CASSELASGSLEETQYF. Written as DNA, the CDR3 is TGTGCCAGCAGTGAATTGGCTAGCGGGAGCCTGGAGGAGACCCAGTACTTC.

The genes are TRBV7-2 and TRBJ2-5; TRBD1 is a possible D gene (5 bases). This CDR3 contains 13 residues. Germline CDR1 SGHTA, CDR2 FQGNSA. Trimming removed 4 bases at V and 2 bases at J, with 8 bases between. CDR3 DNA: TGTGCCAGCAGCTACCACAGGCAAGAGACCCAGTACTTC. Translated: CASSYHRQETQYF.

The chain uses TRBV5-1 and TRBJ2-1; 13 nucleotides agree with TRBD2. The CDR3 is 15 residues long. Germline assignment: CDR1 SGHRS and CDR2 YFSETQ. J was trimmed by 5 bases and V by 3 bases; bases with no gene match: 2. The CDR3 here is CASSSLAGGNNEQFF. CDR3 in DNA: TGCGCCAGCAGCTCACTAGCGGGAGGGAACAATGAGCAGTTCTTC. Full variable domain (outside the CDR3, taken from reference TRBV5-1 and TRBJ2-1): KAGVTQTPRYLIKTRGQQVTLSCSPISGHRSVSWYQQTPGQGLQFLFEYFSETQRNKGNFPGRFSGRQFSNSRSEMNVSTLELGDSALYLCASSSLAGGNNEQFFGPGTRLTVL.

This clone has just one count. The chain recombines TRBV12-3 or TRBV12-4 with TRBJ2-7; 7 bases are a match to TRBD1. Unmatched junction bases numbered 5, after V lost 8 bases and J lost 1 base. The CDR3 covers 13 residues. The CDR3 loop is CASLVQGSYEQYF. The CDR3 DNA sequence: TGTGCCAGCTTGGTACAGGGGTCCTACGAGCAGTACTTC.

The V gene is TRBV15, the J gene TRBJ2-3; D remains ambiguous. V lost 0 bases to trimming and J lost 0 bases, with 7 bases between them. The CDR3 is made up of 15 amino acids. Germline V gene lookup returns CDR1 LNHNV and CDR2 YYDKDF (reference sequence). The CDR3, as DNA: TGTGCCACCAGCAGAGATCAGACTAGCACAGATACGCAGTATTTT. As protein: CATSRDQTSTDTQYF.

The V and J genes are TRBV5-8 and TRBJ1-2; TRBD1 aligns across 7 bases. Germline V CDR1 and CDR2: SGHTS, YDEGEE. CDR3 length equals 12 residues. J lost 8 bases, V lost 1 base, and 2 bases had no gene match. As DNA, the CDR3 is TGTGCCAGCAGCTTGAGGGGGCGCGGCTACACCTTC. Its translation is CASSLRGRGYTF. Filled out from reference TRBV5-8 and TRBJ1-2, the complete variable domain reads EAGVTQSPTHLIKTRGQQATLRCSPISGHTSVYWYQQALGLGLQFLLWYDEGEERNRGNFPPRFSGRQFPNYSSELNVNALELEDSALYLCASSLRGRGYTFGSGTRLTVV.

The chain is built from TRBV11-2 and TRBJ2-1, with D uncertain. CDR1 and CDR2 from the germline V gene are SGHAT and FQNNGV. V lost 1 base and J lost 1, with 8 bases in between. The CDR3 is made up of 15 amino acids. Written as DNA, the CDR3 is TGTGCCAGCAGCTTAGTCGGGTTATCCTACAATGAGCAGTTCTTC. It encodes CASSLVGLSYNEQFF.

The chain carries TRBV18 and TRBJ2-7; TRBD2 matches at 7 bases. This CDR3 is 14 amino acids long. Germline CDR1 is KGHSH and CDR2 is LQKENI. V was pared by 2 bases and J by 4 bases, with 5 bases of the junction left unmatched. CDR3 nucleotide sequence: TGTGCCAGCTCACCAGGGAGGGAAGGTTACGAGCAGTACTTC. Protein: CASSPGREGYEQYF.

The chain joins TRBV28 to TRBJ2-1; 16 positions match TRBD2. With 6 bases clipped from V and 1 base from J, the junction kept 9 bases outside the gene matches. Looked up from germline, CDR1 is MDHEN and CDR2 is SYDVKM. The CDR3 loop spans 19 amino acids. CDR3 loop: CASSRPGLAGGPSYNEQFF. The CDR3 DNA reads as TGTGCCAGCAGCCGGCCGGGACTAGCGGGAGGGCCGTCCTACAATGAGCAGTTCTTC.

This sequence joins TRBV27 and TRBJ1-2; the D gene is possibly TRBD1 (5 bases). The V gene lost 5 bases and the J gene lost 4 bases, with 17 bases spanning the gap. Germline V CDR1 and CDR2: MNHEY, SMNVEV (reference sequence). This CDR3 has 15 residues. CDR3 loop: CASSKGPGGFYGYTF. CDR3 coding DNA: TGTGCCAGCAGTAAGGGACCTGGGGGGTTCTATGGCTACACCTTC.

The chain joins TRBV7-2 to TRBJ2-4; TRBD2 matches 7 bases. The CDR3 runs to 17 residues. Germline CDR1 SGHTA, CDR2 FQGNSA. The V gene end was trimmed by 1 base and the J gene end by 6 bases; junction bases not matched to a gene: 12. The CDR3 DNA reads as TGTGCCAGCAGCTTAGAGGGTAGCGGCTGGGGGGGAAACATTCAGTACTTC. Translation: CASSLEGSGWGGNIQYF.

The chain has TRBV28 and TRBJ1-3, with 7 nucleotides matching TRBD1. CDR3 size: 19 residues. Germline trimming cut 6 bases from V and 0 bases from J; bases unmatched to any gene: 17. The germline V gene has CDR1 MDHEN and CDR2 SYDVKM. CDR3 protein: CASSPGIGRRDSSGNTIYF. The DNA of the CDR3 is TGTGCCAGCAGCCCAGGGATCGGCCGCCGGGACAGCTCTGGAAACACCATATATTTT.

This chain connects TRBV30 to TRBJ2-2; TRBD2 is a possible D gene (6 bases). The germline CDR1 and CDR2 sequences are GTSNPN and SVGIG (reference sequence). Trimming pared 3 bases from V and 3 bases from J, leaving 14 bases between. The CDR3 has 15 amino acids. In DNA, the CDR3 is TGTGCCTGGAGGGGAAATGGAGGGGACACCGGGGAGCTGTTTTTT. Amino acids: CAWRGNGGDTGELFF.